This TCR beta chain came from a study of T cells in Graves' hyperthyroidism and ophthalmopathy. Study outcomes and limitations: Ophthalmopathy could be told apart from stable hyperthyroidism with a 13 V-J model.

TCR beta CDR3 sequences were amplified from RNA transcripts. During a first-round RT-PCR of the TCR CDR3, the HTBI primer set was used. MiXCR was run by TCRdb on the multiplex PCR reads, yielding one entry per CDR3 protein. The data show some 500,000 distinct CDR3 sequences, with approximately 15% seen just once and 15% to 20% held by the top ten. Hyperthyroidism, newly diagnosed and lasting under 2 months, affected patients aged 18 to 65. Uncontrolled infections, other autoimmune diseases, pregnancy or lactation led to exclusion of patients. A note on this clonotype: Its antigen is undetermined.

Per germline, CDR1 MNHNS and CDR2 SASEGT. The CDR3 is 15 residues long. Trimming cost V 6 bases and J 4 bases; bases outside gene matches: 7. This TCR derives from a woman aged 18-29 years with Graves' hyperthyroidism. Sequencing was done on a sample of blood. V gene TRBV6-1 combines with J gene TRBJ1-5; TRBD1 matches 9 bases. The CDR3 reads CASSSGTGNNQPQHF. CDR3 DNA: TGTGCCAGCAGCTCCGGGACAGGGAATAATCAGCCCCAGCATTTT.